The 18 T cell receptor beta chains listed next were all sequenced from one sample in a study of blood T cell repertoires in COVID-19. The method was immunoSEQ multiplex PCR; TCRdb's version includes in-frame clones alone and lacks a portion of them. Of about 140,000 clones in the sample, roughly nine tenths were seen once. The sample taken for sequencing was peripheral blood. Every receptor here comes from a human donor with COVID-19, enrolled during active disease. The donor label of this sample is uncertain.

The gene calls are TRBV20-1 and TRBJ1-5; D is possibly TRBD1 (5 bases). CDR3 length equals 13 residues. With 3 bases removed from V and 6 bases from J, the gap between germline ends came to 12 bases. Germline lookup yields CDR1 DFQATT and CDR2 SNEGSKA (reference sequence). CDR3 loop: CSASTRVGQPQHF. CDR3 nucleotides: TGCAGTGCTAGTACCAGGGTGGGTCAGCCCCAGCATTTT.

This chain joins TRBV9 and TRBJ1-1, with D possibly matching TRBD1 (6 bases). Trimming took 3 bases from V and 0 from J, leaving 18 bases between them. Germline V gives CDR1 SGDLS, CDR2 YYNGEE. CDR3 length: 17 amino acids. CDR3: CASSGRQAGDMNTEAFF. CDR3 coding DNA: TGTGCCAGCAGCGGACGACAGGCAGGGGATATGAACACTGAAGCTTTCTTT.

The CDR3 protein is CASSLDSSDPGIEQYF. The DNA of the CDR3 is TGTGCCAGCAGCTTAGATTCTAGTGACCCAGGGATCGAGCAGTACTTC. The chain recombines TRBV11-2 with TRBJ2-7; perhaps TRBD1 as D (5 bases). Germline V gene lookup returns CDR1 SGHAT and CDR2 FQNNGV. CDR3 size: 16 residues. V was cut by 0 bases and J by 6 bases, with 18 bases left in between.

This chain links TRBV2 with TRBJ2-7; 8 bases map to TRBD2. Germline trimming cut 6 bases from V and 3 bases from J; bases unmatched to any gene: 1. This CDR3 comprises 12 residues. Germline V CDR1 and CDR2: SNHLY, FYNNEI. The CDR3 protein is CASRTSGYEQYF. CDR3 DNA sequence: TGTGCCAGCAGAACTAGCGGCTACGAGCAGTACTTC. Variable domain in full (rest from reference TRBV2 and TRBJ2-7): EPEVTQTPSHQVTQMGQEVILRCVPISNHLYFYWYRQILGQKVEFLVSFYNNEISEKSEIFDDQFSVERPDGSNFTLKIRSTKLEDSAMYFCASRTSGYEQYFGPGTRLTVT.

The chain recombines TRBV5-6 with TRBJ1-6, with D maybe TRBD1 (5 bases). In germline, CDR1 is SGHDT, CDR2 YYEEEE. The CDR3 is 15 amino acids. Trimming cost V 0 bases and J 8 bases, with 12 bases left between them. The CDR3, as DNA: TGTGCCAGCAGCTTGGGGGTGCGGGGGGATTCACCCCTCCACTTT. Translated: CASSLGVRGDSPLHF.

V gene TRBV10-3 combines with J gene TRBJ2-7; 10 positions agree with TRBD1. The CDR3 contains 14 residues. Germline CDR1 and CDR2: ENHRY and SYGVKD. V dropped 10 bases and J dropped 4; count of bases not matched to a gene: 10. The CDR3 reads CATASWDRGYEQYF. CDR3 coding DNA: TGTGCCACCGCTTCTTGGGACAGGGGATACGAGCAGTACTTC.

The V and J genes are TRBV3-1 (or the pseudogene TRBV3-2) and TRBJ2-7; the match to TRBD1 covers 11 bases. This CDR3 comprises 14 residues. Trimming cost V 3 bases and J 3 bases; bases outside gene matches: 1. Germline V lookup: CDR1 LGHDT, CDR2 YNNKEL (reference sequence). In DNA, the CDR3 is TGTGCCAGCAGCCAGGGACAGGGGGTCTACGAGCAGTACTTC. Its protein product is CASSQGQGVYEQYF.

The chain recombines TRBV18 with TRBJ2-7; the D gene is possibly TRBD1 (6 bases). The length of the CDR3 is 14 residues. Trimming took off 3 bases at V and 6 bases at J, with 15 bases between the two ends. CDR1 and CDR2 (germline): KGHSH, LQKENI. The CDR3 DNA follows: TGTGCCAGCTCACCTAGACAGGTGGCGGGCGAGCAGTACTTC. It codes for CASSPRQVAGEQYF.

The V call is TRBV27, the J call TRBJ2-3; 8 nucleotides align to TRBD1. Germline CDR1 reads MNHEY; CDR2 reads SMNVEV (reference sequence). Trimming removed 4 bases from V and 8 bases from J; junction bases left unmatched: 11. The CDR3 loop spans 15 amino acids. CDR3 DNA: TGTGCCAGCAGTTCCCGGACAGGGCGGTTGGGTACGCAGTATTTT. Its protein product is CASSSRTGRLGTQYF.

The chain is built from TRBV13 and TRBJ1-1; D is perhaps TRBD1 (5 bases). Germline V gene lookup returns CDR1 PRHDT and CDR2 FYEKMQ (reference sequence). This CDR3 spans 13 amino acids. With 8 bases removed from V and 1 base from J, the gap between germline ends came to 11 bases. Written as DNA, the CDR3 is TGTGCCAGCTGTCACCAGGGGAACACTGAAGCTTTCTTT. Translated, it gives CASCHQGNTEAFF.

V usage is TRBV7-9 and J usage is TRBJ2-2, with no clear D. Germline V gives CDR1 SEHNR, CDR2 FQNEAQ (reference sequence). V lost 5 bases, J lost 1 base, and 8 bases lay in between. CDR3 length: 14 amino acids. In DNA, the CDR3 is TGTGCCAGCAGCGACCGACTGAACACCGGGGAGCTGTTTTTT. It codes for CASSDRLNTGELFF.

The chain combines TRBV18 with TRBJ1-5, with D tentatively TRBD1 (6 bases). The CDR3 has 14 amino acids. V was trimmed by 6 bases and J by 0 bases, leaving 9 bases between them. Germline CDR1 KGHSH, CDR2 LQKENI. The CDR3 coding sequence is TGTGCCAGCTCGCAGGGGCGTAGCAATCAGCCCCAGCATTTT. As protein: CASSQGRSNQPQHF.

CDR3 amino acids: CASSYTEPPQETQYF. CDR3 DNA: TGTGCCAGCAGTTATACAGAGCCCCCCCAAGAGACCCAGTACTTC. The V and J genes are TRBV6-5 and TRBJ2-5; D is unclear. The CDR3 has 15 amino acids. Germline V lookup: CDR1 MNHEY, CDR2 SVGAGI. The germline V and J ends were trimmed by 3 bases and 1 base, with 12 bases remaining between them.

Here the CDR3 DNA reads TGCGCCAGCAGCTTGGTACTAGCGGGGGGTGAGCAGTTCTTC. It is translated as CASSLVLAGGEQFF. The chain recombines TRBV5-1 with TRBJ2-1; TRBD2 matches 12 bases. Germline lookup yields CDR1 SGHRS and CDR2 YFSETQ. V shed 0 bases and J 9 bases; nucleotides not matched to a gene: 1. The CDR3 is 14 amino acids.

This clone showed up just once. The rearrangement uses TRBV7-2 and TRBJ2-5; the match to TRBD1 covers 8 bases. Trimming at V came to 10 bases and at J to 4 bases, leaving 8 bases not matched to a gene. Germline CDR1 is SGHTA and CDR2 is FQGNSA. This CDR3 spans 13 amino acids. The CDR3 region has the DNA TGTGCCACCGCGGGACAGGCGGCAGAGACCCAGTACTTC. Its protein is CATAGQAAETQYF.

This rearrangement joins TRBV10-2 to TRBJ2-7; possibly TRBD2 for D (5 bases). Germline V gene lookup returns CDR1 WSHSY and CDR2 SAAADI. The V end lost 3 bases, the J end lost 4 bases, and 13 bases lay between the germline ends. The CDR3 is 14 amino acids. The CDR3 is CASSDWTASYEQYF. As DNA, the CDR3 is TGCGCCAGCAGTGATTGGACTGCCTCGTACGAGCAGTACTTC.

This clone has a single count. V is TRBV15 and J is TRBJ2-4; the D is unclear. The CDR3 spans 15 residues. The germline V and J ends were trimmed by 6 bases and 2 bases, with 14 bases remaining between them. The germline V gene has CDR1 LNHNV and CDR2 YYDKDF (reference sequence). CDR3 region: CATRKMGETKNIQYF. The CDR3 DNA reads TGTGCCACCAGGAAGATGGGCGAGACCAAAAACATTCAGTACTTC.

This chain connects TRBV5-1 to TRBJ2-1; the D is unclear. Germline V CDR1 and CDR2: SGHRS, YFSETQ. Trimming took off 7 bases at V and 5 bases at J, with 19 bases between the two ends. This CDR3 has 15 residues. The CDR3 nucleotides are TGCGCCAGCCTGAAACTCCCAGGCAGACACAATGAGCAGTTCTTC. It specifies CASLKLPGRHNEQFF.